These 17 T cell receptor beta chains were sequenced from one sample in a study of identical twins. TCRdb re-derived calls from the 5' RACE reads in MiXCR, one entry per CDR3 protein. Found here are a few hundred thousand distinct CDR3 sequences, approximately 8.3% of them singletons; the top ten hold 2.5% to 3.5%. These data were also reused for a study on yellow fever vaccine responses in identical twins.

Sequencing was done on a sample of CD8+ T cells sorted from blood. Every receptor here comes from a woman aged 18-29 years in good health.

This clonotype appeared many times. This rearrangement joins TRBV5-1 to TRBJ2-2; no clear D. The V end was cut by 2 bases, the J end by 3 bases, with 5 bases between. CDR1 and CDR2 (germline): SGHRS, YFSETQ. The length of the CDR3 is 13 residues. Written as DNA, the CDR3 is TGCGCCAGCAGCTTTTTGGACACCGGGGAGCTGTTTTTT. Amino acids: CASSFLDTGELFF.

This clonotype was found many times. The chain links TRBV5-8 to TRBJ2-7; D is possibly TRBD1 (7 bases). Germline V CDR1 and CDR2: SGHTS, YDEGEE. The CDR3 is made up of 15 amino acids. V lost 0 bases and J lost 5, with 15 bases in between. The CDR3 sequence is CASSLGTSRGDEQYF. The DNA of the CDR3 is TGTGCCAGCAGCTTGGGGACCTCCAGGGGGGACGAGCAGTACTTC.

This clonotype showed up many times. The V gene is TRBV4-3, the J gene TRBJ2-7; 9 bases agree with TRBD1. V shed 5 bases and J 3 bases; nucleotides not matched to a gene: 8. CDR1 LGHNA and CDR2 YSLEER come from the germline V gene. The CDR3 covers 15 residues. The CDR3 sequence: CASSEGQGGSYEQYF. Written as DNA, the CDR3 is TGCGCCAGCAGCGAGGGACAGGGAGGTAGCTACGAGCAGTACTTC.

This clonotype was recorded once. Germline and junction disagree at one end, which may indicate a read error. The V gene is TRBV3-1, the J gene TRBJ2-5; a possible D gene is TRBD2 (7 bases). The germline gives CDR1 LGHDT, CDR2 YNNKEL (reference sequence). The CDR3 is 15 amino acids. CDR3 in amino acids: CASSQVGGGQENQYF. The CDR3 DNA reads as TGTGCCAGCAGCCAAGTCGGCGGGGGCCAAGAGAACCAGTACTTC.

This sequence joins TRBV7-6 and TRBJ2-7, with 9 bases aligning to TRBD1. J gave up 6 bases and V 5 bases, and 11 bases lay outside the gene matches. The V gene's germline CDR1 is SGHVS and CDR2 FNYEAQ. The CDR3 has 15 amino acids. The CDR3 nucleotides read TGTGCCAGCAGCACTTCCGGGACAGGGACACCCGAGCAGTACTTC. Its protein product is CASSTSGTGTPEQYF.

The chain has TRBV4-3 and TRBJ2-2, with D unclear. The germline V and J ends were trimmed by 4 bases and 6 bases, with 21 bases remaining between them. Looked up from germline, CDR1 is LGHNA and CDR2 is YSLEER. The CDR3 is 17 residues long. The CDR3 DNA is TGCGCCAGCAGCCTAGACTTCGCAGCCTTTGACTCCGGGGAGCTGTTTTTT. Translated: CASSLDFAAFDSGELFF.

In this sample, this clonotype turned up a few times. V and J are TRBV9 and TRBJ2-7, with TRBD2 matching 15 bases. CDR3 length equals 16 residues. Germline values: CDR1 SGDLS, CDR2 YYNGEE. V gave up 4 bases and J gave up 2 bases; unmatched junction bases: 4. CDR3 bases: TGTGCCAGCAGCTCGCGGACTAGCGGGGGGGCCTACGAGCAGTACTTC. Translation gives CASSSRTSGGAYEQYF.

This clonotype was detected only a few times. CDR3 residues: CASSLVARIVTDTQYF. CDR3 DNA: TGTGCCAGCAGCTTAGTAGCTAGGATCGTAACAGATACGCAGTATTTT. V gene TRBV7-2 combines with J gene TRBJ2-3; no firm D call. V was clipped by 1 base and J by 3 bases, with 14 bases between them. Germline CDR1 and CDR2: SGHTA and FQGNSA. This CDR3 is built from 16 residues.

There are a few counts of this clonotype. The J gene is TRBJ2-2, the V gene TRBV13; D is uncertain. V was trimmed by 1 base and J by 6 bases, leaving 9 bases between them. This CDR3 has 14 amino acids. Per the germline V gene, CDR1 is PRHDT and CDR2 is FYEKMQ (reference sequence). As DNA, the CDR3 is TGTGCCAGCAGCTTAGAACTCCCTCCCGGGGAGCTGTTTTTT. Its protein is CASSLELPPGELFF. Full variable domain (rest looked up from reference TRBV13 and TRBJ2-2): AAGVIQSPRHLIKEKRETATLKCYPIPRHDTVYWYQQGPGQDPQFLISFYEKMQSDKGSIPDRFSAQQFSDYHSELNMSSLELGDSALYFCASSLELPPGELFFGEGSRLTVL.

This clonotype was counted at least ten times. J is TRBJ2-7 and V is TRBV4-3; D is perhaps TRBD2 (5 bases). CDR1 is LGHNA, CDR2 YSLEER, per germline. The CDR3 consists of 14 residues. V was shortened by 0 bases and J by 2 bases, with 8 bases between the two germline ends. The CDR3: CASSQDIGAYEQYF. The DNA of the CDR3 is TGCGCCAGCAGCCAAGATATCGGGGCCTACGAGCAGTACTTC.

This clonotype was picked up a small number of times. This chain uses TRBV7-9 with TRBJ2-7, with a tentative D call TRBD1 (6 bases). This CDR3 spans 14 amino acids. The V gene's germline CDR1 is SEHNR and CDR2 FQNEAQ (reference sequence). Deletions cut 5 bases from V and 2 bases from J, with 13 bases between. The CDR3: CASSTPGQPYEQYF. The DNA of the CDR3 is TGTGCCAGCAGCACCCCGGGACAACCCTACGAGCAGTACTTC.

This clonotype was found a few times. The chain links TRBV12-3 or TRBV12-4 to TRBJ2-7, with 11 bases lining up with TRBD1. The CDR3 runs to 15 residues. V shed 5 bases and J 7 bases; nucleotides not matched to a gene: 10. The CDR3 is CASSPGTGGLIEQYF. In nucleotides, the CDR3 is TGTGCCAGCAGTCCAGGGACAGGGGGATTGATTGAGCAGTACTTC.

This clonotype was seen a handful of times. V and J are TRBV7-9 and TRBJ2-2, with 7 bases matching TRBD2. The CDR3 has 13 amino acids. V shed 6 bases and J 9 bases; nucleotides not matched to a gene: 7. Germline V gene lookup returns CDR1 SEHNR and CDR2 FQNEAQ (reference sequence). CDR3 amino acids: CASRETSARELFF. DNA for the CDR3: TGTGCCAGCAGGGAAACTAGCGCCCGGGAGCTGTTTTTT.

The table lists this clonotype with many counts. The chain is built from TRBV5-1 and TRBJ1-1, with D uncertain. The germline CDR1 and CDR2 sequences are SGHRS and YFSETQ. Trimming removed 5 bases from V and 5 bases from J, with 10 bases in between. The CDR3 has 12 amino acids. For the CDR3, the DNA is TGCGCCAGCAGTGCGGCAGCTACTGAAGCTTTCTTT. It is translated as CASSAAATEAFF.

The chain carries TRBV2 and TRBJ2-3; TRBD1 aligns across 9 bases. Looked up from germline, CDR1 is SNHLY and CDR2 is FYNNEI. V trimming: 0 bases; J trimming: 3 bases; junction bases outside the gene matches: 1. This CDR3 contains 15 residues. CDR3 nucleotides: TGTGCCAGCAGTGAAGCGGGGACAGGGACAGATACGCAGTATTTT. Translation: CASSEAGTGTDTQYF.

This clonotype appeared many times. V usage is TRBV6-1 and J usage is TRBJ1-6, with D hard to call. Trimming removed 5 bases at V and 4 bases at J, with 9 bases between. CDR1 is MNHNS, CDR2 SASEGT, per germline. This CDR3 region has 14 residues. CDR3 sequence: CASSPTEYNSPLHF. The CDR3 region has the DNA TGTGCCAGCAGTCCGACCGAGTATAATTCACCCCTCCACTTT.

This clonotype was observed a few times. The chain carries TRBV7-9 and TRBJ2-1; 9 positions match TRBD1. V shed 5 bases and J 8 bases; nucleotides not matched to a gene: 4. The CDR3 spans 13 residues. Germline V gene sequence: CDR1 SEHNR, CDR2 FQNEAQ (reference sequence). CDR3 sequence (DNA): TGTGCCAGCAGCGGGGACAGGGATGATGAGCAGTTCTTC. Protein: CASSGDRDDEQFF.